This T cell receptor (beta chain) was captured by sequencing in a study of molecular identifiers for immune sequencing clone quantification. Comments on this clonotype: Its antigen is as yet unknown.

Study conclusions and caveats: Highly expanded clone sizes could be underestimated by identical TCR molecules sharing a barcode. Clones with over 20 RNA copies captured over 97% of effector molecules but under 1% of naive ones.

V was pared by 4 bases and J by 5 bases, with 9 bases of the junction left unmatched. This CDR3 is built from 15 residues. Looked up from germline, CDR1 is SEHNR and CDR2 is FQNEAQ (reference sequence). A single record per CDR3 protein comes from TCRdb applying MiXCR to the PCR reads. Of about half a million distinct CDR3 sequences listed, about 25% are singletons. This TCR derives from a human donor in good health. Some libraries in this study had Jurkat cell RNA spiked in. The chain has TRBV7-9 and TRBJ2-7; TRBD1 agrees at 9 bases. The material sequenced was naive CD8+ T cells from blood, with Jurkat cell RNA spiked in. Sample subset: FACS-sorted CD8+CD4-CCR7+CD45RA+ naive T cells. CDR3 sequence reads: CASSSAGTGFNEQYF. In nucleotides, the CDR3 is TGTGCCAGCAGCTCCGCCGGGACAGGGTTCAACGAGCAGTACTTC.